Listed below are T cell receptor beta chains from one sample, sequenced in a study of a mutant IDH1 vaccine in newly diagnosed glioma. Sequenced by immunoSEQ multiplex PCR; TCRdb stores in-frame clones only, minus some. Among approximately 79,000 clones listed, about 85% were seen once. Antigens of these TCRs are unknown. Specimen: PBMCs, collected from a glioma patient whose treatment included an IDH1 peptide vaccine. These receptors came from a woman aged 45-60 years with glioma. The CDR3 runs from the conserved cysteine through the conserved F or W. Each record gives: V gene, CDR3 length, D gene, J gene, clone size, CDR3 DNA, CDR3 protein. A D gene is named only where the DNA matches it firmly. A row's size may be missing; if present it is once, few, many or a size class.

>TRBV6-5|15|.|TRBJ1-5|.
TGTGCCGGACGAGCTGGGCCTTTAGGCAATCAGCCCCAGCATTTT
CAGRAGPLGNQPQHF
>TRBV28|14|TRBD2|TRBJ2-2|.
TGTGCCAGCTGGACTAGCGGGAACACCGGGGAGCTGTTTTTT
CASWTSGNTGELFF
>TRBV18|12|.|TRBJ2-3|.
TGTGCCAGCTCGCAAGGGCGGGATACGCAGTATTTT
CASSQGRDTQYF
>TRBV27|17|.|TRBJ1-5|.
TGTGCCAGCAGTTCCCTGTCAGGGGTAAGGGGCAATCAGCCCCAGCATTTT
CASSSLSGVRGNQPQHF
>TRBV28|18|TRBD2|TRBJ2-2|.
TGTGCCAGCACGTGGGCTAGCGGGAGGCCAGTCGGGTCCGGGGAGCTGTTTTTT
CASTWASGRPVGSGELFF
>TRBV5-1|16|TRBD1|TRBJ2-7|.
TGCGCCAGCAGCTTGGAGTTTCGACAGGGGATTTACGAGCAGTACTTC
CASSLEFRQGIYEQYF
>TRBV28|12|TRBD1|TRBJ2-1|few
TGTGCCAGCAGTTTATACAGGGGTCAGCAGTTCTTC
CASSLYRGQQFF
>TRBV2|15|TRBD2|TRBJ2-3|.
TGTGCCAGCAGTATCTCTAGCGGTGGCACAGATACGCAGTATTTT
CASSISSGGTDTQYF
>TRBV28|12|.|TRBJ1-5|.
TGTGCCAGCAGTATCCCCGGGGAGCCCCAGCATTTT
CASSIPGEPQHF
>TRBV2|12|TRBD1|TRBJ1-2|few
TGTGCCAGCAGAGGGACAGGGAGTGGCTACACCTTC
CASRGTGSGYTF
>TRBV19|13|.|TRBJ2-5|once
TGTGCCAGTAGTACGCAGGGTCGAGAGACCCAGTACTTC
CASSTQGRETQYF
>TRBV12-5|10|.|TRBJ2-1|few
TGTGCTAGTGGTCACAATGAGCAGTTCTTC
CASGHNEQFF
>TRBV29-1|14|.|TRBJ2-1|.
TGCAGCGTTGTCTTGGTGACAGCCTACAATGAGCAGTTCTTC
CSVVLVTAYNEQFF
>TRBV28|14|.|TRBJ1-4|.
TGTGCCAGCAGCCCTCCGCATGGAAGAGAAAAACTGTTTTTT
CASSPPHGREKLFF
>TRBV11-2|17|.|TRBJ1-2|.
TGTGCCAGCAGCTCCACCGGGACAACGGGAGTTGGGTATGGCTACACCTTC
CASSSTGTTGVGYGYTF
>TRBV4-1|13|.|TRBJ2-4|.
TGCGCCAGCAGCCAAGATTTGGAAAACATTCAGTACTTC
CASSQDLENIQYF
>TRBV25-1|13|TRBD1|TRBJ1-2|.
TGTGCCAGCAGTTCACCGGGACAGTCGGGCTACACCTTC
CASSSPGQSGYTF
>TRBV28|16|TRBD2|TRBJ2-3|.
TGTGCCAGCAGTCCCGGGACTAGCGGGAGAGCAGATACGCAGTATTTT
CASSPGTSGRADTQYF
>TRBV27|15|.|TRBJ2-7|.
TGTGCCAGCAGTTTACTTTGGGGCTCATCCTACGAGCAGTACTTC
CASSLLWGSSYEQYF
>TRBV10-3|18|TRBD1|TRBJ1-1|.
TGTGCCATCAGTGAGGTGATCGGGACAGGGGTATGGAACACTGAAGCTTTCTTT
CAISEVIGTGVWNTEAFF
>TRBV11-2|12|TRBD1|TRBJ1-1|.
TGTGCCAGCAGCTTTACAGGGGAGGTAGCTTTCTTT
CASSFTGEVAFF
>TRBV28|15|TRBD2|TRBJ2-1|.
TGTGCCAGCAGTTCGGGACTAGCGAACGGAAATGAGCAGTTCTTC
CASSSGLANGNEQFF